Presented here are 27 T cell receptor beta chains from one specimen sequenced in a study of identical twins. TCRdb itself ran the 5' RACE reads through MiXCR, one entry per CDR3 protein. The sample gives about 490,000 distinct CDR3 sequences, 12% to 15% of which show up once; about 0.4% is in the top ten. These data are also associated with another study on yellow fever vaccine responses in identical twins.

Sequenced input: CD4+ T cells sorted from blood. The receptor source for this set is a young woman in good health.

This chain joins TRBV20-1 and TRBJ2-7; TRBD2 matches 12 bases. The J segment lost 1 base and the V segment lost 3 bases, leaving 13 bases of the junction unmatched. From germline, CDR1 is DFQATT and CDR2 SNEGSKA (reference sequence). CDR3 size: 18 residues. The CDR3 spells CSASRSPRLAGASYEQYF. CDR3 DNA: TGCAGTGCTAGCCGGTCCCCTCGACTAGCGGGAGCGTCCTACGAGCAGTACTTC.

The V call is TRBV3-1, the J call TRBJ1-1; D unresolved. The CDR3 has 11 residues. The V gene's germline CDR1 is LGHDT and CDR2 YNNKEL (reference sequence). V was cut by 1 base and J by 7 bases, with 4 bases left in between. Here the CDR3 DNA reads TGTGCCAGCAGCCAAGCCTATGAAGCTTTCTTT. This gives the protein CASSQAYEAFF.

In its sample, this clonotype was seen many times. This chain links TRBV7-2 with TRBJ2-1, with a tentative D call TRBD2 (6 bases). The CDR3 contains 14 residues. V was shortened by 8 bases and J by 8 bases, with 19 bases between the two germline ends. Germline V gives CDR1 SGHTA, CDR2 FQGNSA. CDR3 in amino acids: CASVLGGIVDEQFF. CDR3 coding DNA: TGTGCCAGCGTCTTAGGCGGGATCGTGGATGAGCAGTTCTTC.

The chain links TRBV12-3 or TRBV12-4 to TRBJ1-1; D remains ambiguous. V gave up 5 bases and J gave up 7 bases, with 11 bases separating them. CDR3 length equals 12 residues. The CDR3 loop is CASSPQQREAFF. In DNA, the CDR3 is TGTGCCAGCAGTCCGCAGCAGCGTGAAGCTTTCTTT.

This clonotype was seen repeatedly, ten times or more. The chain carries TRBV20-1 and TRBJ2-5; possibly TRBD1 for D (6 bases). Germline loops: CDR1 DFQATT, CDR2 SNEGSKA (reference sequence). The CDR3 is 16 residues long. V was clipped by 1 base and J by 1 base, with 16 bases between them. CDR3 residues: CSARALSDSLQETQYF. As DNA, the CDR3 is TGCAGTGCTAGAGCACTCTCGGACAGCCTCCAAGAGACCCAGTACTTC.

In its sample, this clonotype was seen a few times. The chain couples TRBV20-1 to TRBJ2-7; 8 bases match TRBD1. Germline CDR1 reads DFQATT; CDR2 reads SNEGSKA (reference sequence). This CDR3 is 13 amino acids long. V was pared by 5 bases and J by 2 bases, with 5 bases of the junction left unmatched. The CDR3 reads CSAPGQGPYEQYV. The CDR3 coding sequence is TGCAGTGCTCCTGGACAGGGACCCTACGAGCAGTACGTC.

The V call is TRBV5-1, the J call TRBJ2-1; D may match TRBD1 or TRBD2 (5 bases each). Looked up from germline, CDR1 is SGHRS and CDR2 is YFSETQ. The CDR3 has 14 amino acids. V dropped 0 bases and J dropped 9 bases, with 13 bases sitting between them. CDR3 sequence reads: CASSLGDHESEQFF. The CDR3 nucleotides are TGCGCCAGCAGCTTGGGGGACCATGAGAGTGAGCAGTTCTTC. The whole variable domain, remainder taken from reference TRBV5-1 and TRBJ2-1, is KAGVTQTPRYLIKTRGQQVTLSCSPISGHRSVSWYQQTPGQGLQFLFEYFSETQRNKGNFPGRFSGRQFSNSRSEMNVSTLELGDSALYLCASSLGDHESEQFFGPGTRLTVL.

V and J are TRBV7-9 and TRBJ2-1, with 10 nucleotides matching TRBD1. Germline assignment: CDR1 SEHNR and CDR2 FQNEAQ (reference sequence). The CDR3 length is 15 residues. V shed 5 bases, J shed 6 bases, and the junction held 7 bases outside the gene matches. The CDR3 here is CASSPGQGDFNEQFF. The CDR3 DNA sequence: TGTGCCAGCAGCCCTGGACAGGGGGATTTCAATGAGCAGTTCTTC.

This clonotype was seen ten or more times. The chain links TRBV28 to TRBJ2-2, with D possibly TRBD2 on 5 matching bases. The CDR3 is made up of 15 amino acids. Germline V gene data show CDR1 as MDHEN and CDR2 as SYDVKM. V shed 7 bases and J shed 0 bases, with 12 bases lying between them. The CDR3, as DNA: TGTGCCAGCACCTTTTGGACTGCGAACACCGGGGAGCTGTTTTTT. Its translation is CASTFWTANTGELFF. Supplemented by reference TRBV28 and TRBJ2-2, the full variable domain reads DVKVTQSSRYLVKRTGEKVFLECVQDMDHENMFWYRQDPGLGLRLIYFSYDVKMKEKGDIPEGYSVSREKKERFSLILESASTNQTSMYLCASTFWTANTGELFFGEGSRLTVL.

This clonotype was seen a handful of times. The V call is TRBV15, the J call TRBJ1-2; D possibly corresponds to TRBD1 (6 bases). Deletions cut 3 bases from V and 4 bases from J, with 24 bases between. This CDR3 has 18 residues. Germline CDR1 and CDR2: LNHNV and YYDKDF (reference sequence). DNA of the CDR3: TGTGCCACCAGCAGTAGACAACAGGGCACAGCCCTCTTCTATGGCTACACCTTC. It codes for CATSSRQQGTALFYGYTF.

This rearrangement joins TRBV2 to TRBJ2-7; 8 bases align to TRBD1. Germline V gives CDR1 SNHLY, CDR2 FYNNEI. Losses at the gene ends were 8 bases for V and 7 bases for J; bases not matched to a gene: 19. This CDR3 has 16 amino acids. CDR3 nucleotides: TGTGCCAGCGTGAGGACAGGGAACTCTCTGGTGGAAGAGCAGTACTTC. It yields the protein CASVRTGNSLVEEQYF.

The V call is TRBV6-5, the J call TRBJ2-7, with 7 bases identical to TRBD1. Germline V gives CDR1 MNHEY, CDR2 SVGAGI. This CDR3 region has 12 residues. The junction had 13 bases not matched to a gene; V was cut back by 9 bases and J by 11 bases. The CDR3: CARGQSSTRKYV. For the CDR3, the DNA is TGTGCCAGGGGACAGTCCAGTACGAGGAAGTACGTC.

This clonotype has just a few counts. V and J are TRBV2 and TRBJ2-2; 9 nucleotides match TRBD1. V gave up 7 bases and J gave up 6 bases; unmatched junction bases: 9. The CDR3 spans 15 residues. Looked up from germline, CDR1 is SNHLY and CDR2 is FYNNEI. CDR3 residues: CASTSGTGPPGELFF. The CDR3 coding sequence is TGTGCCAGCACTTCCGGGACAGGGCCCCCCGGGGAGCTGTTTTTT.

This chain links TRBV4-2 with TRBJ2-1; 7 positions agree with TRBD2. The V segment lost 11 bases and the J segment 2 bases; nucleotides outside the gene matches: 9. Looked up from germline, CDR1 is LGHNA and CDR2 is YNFKEQ. CDR3 length: 14 residues. The CDR3 nucleotides are TGTGCCGCGGCTCGGGAGGCGCCCTACAATGAGCAGTTCTTC. Its protein product is CAAAREAPYNEQFF.

This clonotype was observed a handful of times. The chain uses TRBV20-1 and TRBJ2-3, with D possibly matching TRBD2 (5 bases). The germline CDR1 and CDR2 sequences are DFQATT and SNEGSKA (reference sequence). Trimming took 1 base from V and 0 from J, leaving 17 bases between them. The CDR3 spans 17 residues. The CDR3 loop is CSARGGNVPTSTDTQYF. Here the CDR3 DNA reads TGCAGTGCTAGAGGAGGGAATGTACCCACTAGCACAGATACGCAGTATTTT.

The rearrangement links TRBV12-3 or TRBV12-4 to TRBJ1-1, with D uncertain. The CDR3 runs to 12 residues. V was clipped by 3 bases and J by 7 bases, with 9 bases between them. The CDR3 nucleotides read TGTGCCAGCAGTTTTCCGGGTTTTGAAGCTTTCTTT. Protein product: CASSFPGFEAFF.

This clonotype was counted between two and nine times. The chain uses TRBV24-1 and TRBJ2-5, with 9 bases aligning to TRBD1. The V gene end was trimmed by 9 bases and the J gene end by 7 bases; junction bases not matched to a gene: 14. This CDR3 region has 15 residues. Germline V gene data show CDR1 as KGHDR and CDR2 as SFDVKD. This chain's CDR3 is CATADSGQGPGTQYF. The CDR3 DNA is TGTGCCACCGCCGATTCTGGACAGGGGCCTGGGACCCAGTACTTC.

This clonotype was observed at least ten times. V usage is TRBV5-1 and J usage is TRBJ2-2, with D maybe TRBD2 (5 bases). Trimming shortened V by 0 bases and J by 4 bases, and 10 bases separated the two germline ends. There are 15 residues in the CDR3. CDR1 and CDR2 (germline): SGHRS, YFSETQ. CDR3 amino acids: CASSLGGGPTGELFF. CDR3 nucleotide sequence: TGCGCCAGCAGCTTGGGAGGAGGACCCACCGGGGAGCTGTTTTTT.

The chain couples TRBV10-3 to TRBJ2-6, with a weak D call TRBD1 (5 bases). This CDR3 has 14 amino acids. V lost 5 bases and J lost 1, with 6 bases in between. CDR1 ENHRY and CDR2 SYGVKD come from the germline V gene. CDR3 sequence: CAISQGSGANVLTF. For the CDR3, the DNA is TGTGCCATCAGTCAGGGTTCTGGGGCCAACGTCCTGACTTTC.

This clonotype was seen a handful of times. The chain has TRBV4-1 and TRBJ1-2; TRBD1 matches 9 bases. V gave up 3 bases and J gave up 4 bases; unmatched junction bases: 3. The CDR3 length is 14 residues. CDR1 and CDR2 from the germline V gene are MGHRA and YSYEKL. CDR3 sequence reads: CASSQATGGYGYTF. The CDR3 DNA sequence: TGCGCCAGCAGCCAGGCGACAGGGGGCTATGGCTACACCTTC.

This chain uses TRBV24-1 with TRBJ2-7; the D gene is possibly TRBD2 (6 bases). Germline values: CDR1 KGHDR, CDR2 SFDVKD. The CDR3 is 17 residues long. V lost 1 base to trimming and J lost 6 bases, with 21 bases between them. The DNA of the CDR3 is TGTGCCACCAGTGATTTTGCCGCGGGGCTAGTGGGGCTCGAGCAGTACTTC. Its translation: CATSDFAAGLVGLEQYF.

This clonotype was observed a handful of times. CDR3 sequence: CASKLWTGDYEQYF. The CDR3 nucleotides read TGCGCCAGCAAGCTGTGGACTGGGGACTACGAGCAGTACTTC. The chain uses TRBV5-1 and TRBJ2-7; possible D gene TRBD2, 5 bases. Trimming left V 6 bases short and J 3 bases short, with 16 bases between. CDR3 length: 14 amino acids. CDR1 is SGHRS, CDR2 YFSETQ, per germline.

The V gene is TRBV11-1, the J gene TRBJ2-1; 10 bases align to TRBD2. After removal of 0 bases from V and 5 bases from J, the junction contained 19 bases not matched to a gene. The germline gives CDR1 SGHAT, CDR2 FQDESV (reference sequence). This CDR3 comprises 21 residues. The CDR3 loop reads CASSLALGRLAGGPRNNEQFF. DNA for the CDR3: TGTGCCAGCAGCTTAGCCTTGGGTCGGTTAGCGGGAGGACCTCGTAACAATGAGCAGTTCTTC.

This chain links TRBV18 with TRBJ2-7; maybe TRBD1 (6 bases). CDR3 length: 14 residues. Germline CDR1 is KGHSH and CDR2 is LQKENI. Trimming left V 4 bases short and J 3 bases short, with 13 bases between. The CDR3 DNA reads as TGTGCCAGCTCACTGACCGGGACACTCTACGAGCAGTACGTC. This translates into CASSLTGTLYEQYV.

This clonotype occurred a few times. This chain connects TRBV10-1 to TRBJ2-1; 10 bases are a match to TRBD1. Looked up from germline, CDR1 is WNHNN and CDR2 is SYGVQD (reference sequence). V trimming: 8 bases; J trimming: 9 bases; junction bases outside the gene matches: 13. The CDR3 runs to 15 residues. The chain's CDR3 is CASSMPGTGELEQFF. In DNA, the CDR3 is TGCGCCAGCTCAATGCCCGGGACAGGGGAACTTGAGCAGTTCTTC.

This sequence joins TRBV2 and TRBJ2-1; D gene uncertain. The germline CDR1 and CDR2 sequences are SNHLY and FYNNEI. CDR3 size: 13 residues. Trimming removed 7 bases from V and 4 bases from J, with 11 bases in between. The CDR3 protein is CASMRILYNEQFF. The CDR3 nucleotides are TGTGCCAGCATGAGGATTCTATACAATGAGCAGTTCTTC.

This clonotype was counted only a few times. This sequence joins TRBV28 and TRBJ1-2; 7 bases align to TRBD1. CDR1 is MDHEN and CDR2 is SYDVKM in the germline V gene. V was clipped by 3 bases and J by 2 bases; unmatched bases: 18. This CDR3 comprises 19 residues. The CDR3 sequence: CASSFGTALGKHRNYGYTF. CDR3 coding DNA: TGTGCCAGCAGTTTTGGGACAGCCCTCGGGAAACACCGCAACTATGGCTACACCTTC.